This passage covers 18 T cell receptor beta chains from one sample sequenced in a study of CD4 T cells in relation to SARS-CoV-2 and coronaviruses (dated by TCRdb to 2020 to 2022). Preparation of the library involved the immunoSEQ multiplex PCR assay. This immuneACCESS table, as held by TCRdb, lists in-frame sequences with V and J called but not all clones. Of the missing ones, under half trace to an unresolved V gene in checked studies; the others have no known cause. The sample table shows some 30,000 clones, and roughly 76% are seen once. In total, the top ten clones hold around 17% of the sample. These receptors are not linked to any known antigen. CD4+ T cells from unexposed donors were collected before the COVID-19 pandemic (2011-2018). Following 10 days of culture, the EasySep CD4+ T cell isolation kit was used to isolate CD4+ T cells. Sample: CD4+ T cells from PBMCs, cultured in vitro. The receptor source for this set is a human donor in good health.

This sequence joins TRBV6-6 and TRBJ1-1, with D possibly being TRBD1 (5 bases). The germline CDR1 and CDR2 sequences are MNHNY and SVGAGI (reference sequence). V lost 6 bases, J lost 2 bases, and 13 bases lay in between. The CDR3 extends over 14 amino acids. CDR3 protein: CASRQGRVNTEAFF. The CDR3 DNA reads as TGTGCCAGCAGGCAGGGCAGGGTAAACACTGAAGCTTTCTTT.

V and J are TRBV28 and TRBJ2-7; either TRBD1 or TRBD2 may fit D (5 bases each). CDR1 and CDR2 (germline): MDHEN, SYDVKM. Trimming removed 6 bases at V and 4 bases at J, with 13 bases between. This CDR3 has 13 residues. The CDR3 DNA is TGTGCCAGCAGGTCTGGGGGTCTGTACGAGCAGTACTTC. It codes for CASRSGGLYEQYF.

The chain links TRBV18 to TRBJ2-1, with 11 positions matching TRBD1. The CDR3 loop spans 16 amino acids. Germline assignment: CDR1 KGHSH and CDR2 LQKENI. The V segment lost 0 bases and the J segment 6 bases; nucleotides outside the gene matches: 4. The CDR3 bases are TGTGCCAGCTCACCACCGTTAGGGACAGGGGGCAATGAGCAGTTCTTC. Its translation is CASSPPLGTGGNEQFF.

The chain combines TRBV5-1 with TRBJ2-7; maybe TRBD1 (5 bases). The CDR3 contains 14 residues. Germline V CDR1 and CDR2: SGHRS, YFSETQ. Trimming stripped 2 bases from V and 2 bases from J, with 11 bases between. CDR3 nucleotides: TGCGCCAGCAGCTTAAACCAGGGCGCCTACGAGCAGTACTTC. This translates into CASSLNQGAYEQYF.

The rearrangement uses TRBV27 and TRBJ2-5, with 8 positions matching TRBD1. CDR1 is MNHEY and CDR2 is SMNVEV in the germline V gene (reference sequence). The CDR3 loop spans 15 amino acids. V shed 5 bases, J shed 5 bases, and the junction held 10 bases outside the gene matches. In nucleotides, the CDR3 is TGTGCCAGCAGTCCATGGACAGGGCCAGACGAGACCCAGTACTTC. Amino acids: CASSPWTGPDETQYF.

V gene TRBV7-2 combines with J gene TRBJ2-3; 11 bases agree with TRBD2. Germline V gene sequence: CDR1 SGHTA, CDR2 FQGNSA. CDR3 length equals 15 residues. J lost 5 bases, V lost 2 bases, and 3 bases had no gene match. In DNA form, the CDR3 reads TGTGCCAGCAGCTTATCTAGCGGGGGGTTAGATACGCAGTATTTT. Translation gives CASSLSSGGLDTQYF.

The sample holds one count of this clone. The V and J genes are TRBV3-1 (or the pseudogene TRBV3-2) and TRBJ2-7; D unclear. This CDR3 has 11 amino acids. Trimming cost V 3 bases and J 3 bases, with 3 bases left between them. Per germline, CDR1 LGHDT and CDR2 YNNKEL (reference sequence). The CDR3 reads CASSQFYEQYF. The CDR3 nucleotides read TGTGCCAGCAGCCAGTTCTACGAGCAGTACTTC.

V is TRBV4-3 and J is TRBJ2-2; maybe TRBD2 (6 bases). V gave up 0 bases and J gave up 4 bases, with 12 bases separating them. Germline CDR1 LGHNA, CDR2 YSLEER. This CDR3 contains 16 residues. CDR3 bases: TGCGCCAGCAGCCAAGATTTCGGGAGATCCACCGGGGAGCTGTTTTTT. Translated: CASSQDFGRSTGELFF.

The chain uses TRBV7-2 and TRBJ1-2, with TRBD1 as a possible D gene (6 bases). This CDR3 region has 15 residues. Trimming shortened V by 4 bases and J by 6 bases, and 18 bases separated the two germline ends. Germline CDR1 SGHTA, CDR2 FQGNSA. The CDR3: CASSYPAYRVDGYTF. CDR3 bases: TGTGCCAGCAGCTACCCGGCCTACAGGGTTGATGGCTACACCTTC. The full variable domain, its missing parts supplied by reference TRBV7-2 and TRBJ1-2, is GAGVSQSPSNKVTEKGKDVELRCDPISGHTALYWYRQSLGQGLEFLIYFQGNSAPDKSGLPSDRFSAERTGGSVSTLTIQRTQQEDSAVYLCASSYPAYRVDGYTFGSGTRLTVV.

The rearrangement joins TRBV11-2 to TRBJ2-7; possible D gene TRBD2, 6 bases. Trimming took 5 bases from V and 0 from J, leaving 11 bases between them. Germline V CDR1 and CDR2: SGHAT, FQNNGV. The CDR3 is 14 residues long. The CDR3 DNA reads TGTGCCAGCAGCCGGGAGCGGAACTCCTACGAGCAGTACTTC. Its protein is CASSRERNSYEQYF. Full variable domain (remainder filled in from reference TRBV11-2 and TRBJ2-7): EAGVAQSPRYKIIEKRQSVAFWCNPISGHATLYWYQQILGQGPKLLIQFQNNGVVDDSQLPKDRFSAERLKGVDSTLKIQPAKLEDSAVYLCASSRERNSYEQYFGPGTRLTVT.

This chain links TRBV5-6 with TRBJ1-1; D uncertain. Germline V gene sequence: CDR1 SGHDT, CDR2 YYEEEE. The germline V and J ends were trimmed by 1 base and 1 base, with 11 bases remaining between them. This CDR3 is 15 amino acids long. This CDR3 reads CASSLRTPANTEAFF. CDR3 bases: TGTGCCAGCAGCTTGAGAACCCCTGCGAACACTGAAGCTTTCTTT.

V usage is TRBV6-2 or TRBV6-3 and J usage is TRBJ2-5, with D perhaps matching TRBD2 (5 bases). Between the trimmed V and J ends, which lost 5 bases and 2 bases, there was a span of 9 bases. This CDR3 comprises 13 residues. The V gene's germline CDR1 is MNHEY and CDR2 SVGEGT. The CDR3 is CASSGLVQETQYF. CDR3 nucleotides: TGTGCCAGCAGTGGACTTGTACAAGAGACCCAGTACTTC.

The V and J genes are TRBV9 and TRBJ1-1, with 10 nucleotides matching TRBD1. The trim removed 3 bases at V and 7 bases at J, leaving 9 bases unmatched. Germline CDR1 and CDR2: SGDLS and YYNGEE. The CDR3 loop spans 15 amino acids. The CDR3 DNA is TGTGCCAGCAGCGATCCGGCAGGGACAGGGGTTGAAGCTTTCTTT. Translated: CASSDPAGTGVEAFF.

The V gene is TRBV12-3 or TRBV12-4, the J gene TRBJ1-2; D is undetermined. Trimming took 5 bases from V and 7 from J, leaving 11 bases between them. The CDR3 runs to 12 residues. In DNA form, the CDR3 reads TGTGCCAGCAGTACACGGTTGAGTGGCTACACCTTC. Translating it yields CASSTRLSGYTF.

The V and J genes are TRBV18 and TRBJ1-5; D is unclear. Deletions cut 1 base from V and 5 bases from J, with 9 bases between. The germline gives CDR1 KGHSH, CDR2 LQKENI. The CDR3 has 14 amino acids. DNA for the CDR3: TGTGCCAGCTCACCACTCGGCAGAGATCAGCCCCAGCATTTT. Protein: CASSPLGRDQPQHF.

The rearrangement uses TRBV11-2 and TRBJ2-6; D unresolved. The CDR3 totals 15 residues. Germline assignment: CDR1 SGHAT and CDR2 FQNNGV. Trimming stripped 5 bases from V and 4 bases from J, with 12 bases between. CDR3 sequence reads: CASSPQPSGANVLTF. CDR3 DNA sequence: TGTGCCAGCAGCCCGCAGCCGTCGGGGGCCAACGTCCTGACTTTC.

This chain connects TRBV7-2 to TRBJ1-6; D ambiguous. Germline V gene sequence: CDR1 SGHTA, CDR2 FQGNSA. V was trimmed by 5 bases and J by 6 bases, leaving 8 bases between them. The length of the CDR3 is 13 residues. The DNA for the CDR3 is TGTGCCAGCAGCGTCCAAAGTAATTCACCCCTCCACTTT. The encoded protein is CASSVQSNSPLHF. The entire variable domain, with the rest obtained from reference TRBV7-2 and TRBJ1-6, is as follows: GAGVSQSPSNKVTEKGKDVELRCDPISGHTALYWYRQSLGQGLEFLIYFQGNSAPDKSGLPSDRFSAERTGGSVSTLTIQRTQQEDSAVYLCASSVQSNSPLHFGNGTRLTVT.

The chain uses TRBV2 and TRBJ1-2, with unresolved D. Deletions cut 6 bases from V and 4 bases from J, with 9 bases between. This CDR3 has 12 amino acids. Per the germline V gene, CDR1 is SNHLY and CDR2 is FYNNEI. CDR3 bases: TGTGCCAGCAGGCACGGACCCTATGGCTACACCTTC. This translates into CASRHGPYGYTF. The whole variable domain, filled in from reference TRBV2 and TRBJ1-2, reads EPEVTQTPSHQVTQMGQEVILRCVPISNHLYFYWYRQILGQKVEFLVSFYNNEISEKSEIFDDQFSVERPDGSNFTLKIRSTKLEDSAMYFCASRHGPYGYTFGSGTRLTVV.